This TCR beta chain was recorded in a study of shared clonotypes between healthy human individuals. Findings and caveats of the study: Of the naive CD4 clonotypes, roughly 5.2% were shared across a handful of donors.

At the deep level, the assay was run. The repertoire was sequenced with immunoSEQ multiplex PCR; TCRdb's copy has only in-frame clones and lacks some. The sample has around 2,000,000 clones, about 95% seen once. The CDR3 has 16 amino acids. The germline gives CDR1 SGHTA, CDR2 FQGNSA. V was trimmed by 1 base and J by 0 bases, leaving 11 bases between them. Worth noting for this clone: The antigen is not known.

Terminally differentiated effector memory CD45RA+ cells were excluded by CCR7 positive selection of CD45RO-negative cells. The rearrangement links TRBV7-2 to TRBJ2-3; no firm D call. The sequenced sample was naive CD8+ T cells sorted from blood. The receptor was isolated from a man between 18 and 35 years old in good health. The CDR3, as DNA: TGTGCCAGCAGCTTAGAGCAGGAGCTTAGCACAGATACGCAGTATTTT. Translating it yields CASSLEQELSTDTQYF.